This TCR beta chain was recovered during a study of human T cells and chemical hapten exposure. Whole-study context: Subjects had 2% DPC placed on 2 cm by 2 cm of upper inner arm skin for sensitization. Once 0.01% DPC had been applied to the upper back by patch test, readings were taken at 6 days.

CDR3 length equals 14 residues. In germline, CDR1 is ENHRY, CDR2 SYGVKD. V lost 7 bases, J lost 0 bases, and 12 bases lay in between. TCRdb used MiXCR to reprocess the RACE reads, holding one entry per CDR3 protein. Here the sample spans 300,000 to 400,000 distinct CDR3 sequences, 5.5% to 8% being singletons. Time point given: patch test 1, 2 weeks after DPC sensitization. As to treatment: therapeutic diphenylcyclopropenone sensitization with weekly scalp DPC. V is TRBV10-3 and J is TRBJ1-1; a possible D gene is TRBD1 (5 bases). This clonotype was obtained from a woman aged 18-30 years with alopecia areata. Some clones in this sample may be carry-over from other donors' samples. The sequenced sample was whole blood, obtained in connection with sensitization to the hapten diphenylcyclopropenone (DPC). The CDR3 DNA is TGTGCCATCAATGGGCAGGGTTTGAACACTGAAGCTTTCTTT. Its protein product is CAINGQGLNTEAFF.